Detailed here is one T cell receptor (beta chain). This record comes from a study of shared clonotypes between healthy human individuals. At the level of the study: Each donor had three CD4 naive, three CD4 memory, two CD8 naive and one CD8 memory plate.

The germline V and J ends were trimmed by 2 bases and 0 bases, with 5 bases remaining between them. The CDR3 sequence is 14 residues long. Germline V gene sequence: CDR1 SGHVS, CDR2 FNYEAQ. Profiled with immunoSEQ multiplex PCR; TCRdb holds only in-frame clones, not every one. The sample contains under 350,000 clones, over 75% of which appear only once. The source of this sequence is a man between 18 and 35 years old in good health. V gene TRBV7-6 combines with J gene TRBJ2-1, with D unresolved. The material sequenced was memory CD8+ T cells sorted from blood. Subset meaning: CD45RO+ cells pooled with CCR7-negative TemRA cells. CDR3 nucleotides: TGTGCCAGCAGCTTACGGCTCTCCTACAATGAGCAGTTCTTC. Translated, it gives CASSLRLSYNEQFF.